A single sample is the source of the 9 T cell receptor beta chains below, sequenced in a study of shared clonotypes between healthy human individuals. Clones were sequenced by immunoSEQ multiplex PCR, and TCRdb holds only the in-frame ones, with some missing. Of 950,000 to 1,100,000 clones listed, about 75% are singletons. The sequenced material came from memory CD4+ T cells sorted from blood. Subset in this sample: CD45RA-negative fraction. Receptor source: a young man in good health.

The gene calls are TRBV7-9 and TRBJ2-1; 12 positions agree with TRBD2. CDR1 is SEHNR and CDR2 is FQNEAQ in the germline V gene (reference sequence). V was clipped by 5 bases and J by 9 bases; unmatched bases: 14. This CDR3 is 17 amino acids long. The chain's CDR3 is CASSNRLAGDLRTEQFF. CDR3 in DNA: TGTGCCAGCAGCAACCGACTAGCGGGAGACCTGCGGACTGAGCAGTTCTTC.

Only a few counts were recorded for this clone. The sample has other DNA sequences that encode this CDR3 too. The chain combines TRBV2 with TRBJ1-1; D is possibly TRBD1 (6 bases). The germline V and J ends were trimmed by 4 bases and 1 base, with 7 bases remaining between them. The germline V gene has CDR1 SNHLY and CDR2 FYNNEI. The CDR3 length is 13 residues. The CDR3 spells CASSADRNTEAFF. The DNA of the CDR3 is TGTGCCAGCAGTGCGGACAGGAACACTGAAGCTTTCTTT.

The V and J genes are TRBV27 and TRBJ1-2; no firm D call. Between the trimmed V and J ends, which lost 5 bases and 7 bases, there was a span of 14 bases. CDR3 size: 13 residues. Germline CDR1 is MNHEY and CDR2 is SMNVEV (reference sequence). CDR3 sequence reads: CASSDFRDVGYTF. The DNA for the CDR3 is TGTGCCAGCAGTGACTTTAGAGATGTTGGCTACACCTTC.

This clone was detected once. The rearrangement uses TRBV12-1 and TRBJ1-2; the D call TRBD1 from the table was never checked on the DNA. TRBV12-1 is shown as a pseudogene. The CDR3 sequence is 13 residues long. CDR3 amino acids: CASSFSRGYGYTF. The DNA for the CDR3 is TGTGCCAGCAGCTTCAGCAGGGGCTATGGCTACACCTTC.

On this clone: The sample contains more than one DNA sequence encoding this CDR3. The chain carries TRBV10-3 and TRBJ2-6; D is undetermined. V gave up 4 bases and J gave up 0 bases, with 1 base separating them. The CDR3 totals 13 residues. CDR1 is ENHRY and CDR2 is SYGVKD in the germline V gene. CDR3 sequence reads: CAISGSGANVLTF. The CDR3 DNA is TGTGCCATCAGTGGCTCTGGGGCCAACGTCCTGACTTTC.

A note on this clone: This specimen includes other DNA sequences encoding the same CDR3. V and J are TRBV2 and TRBJ1-2; 7 bases line up with TRBD1. Per the germline V gene, CDR1 is SNHLY and CDR2 is FYNNEI. The trim removed 4 bases at V and 3 bases at J, leaving 2 bases unmatched. The CDR3 spans 13 residues. The CDR3 loop is CASSADRDYGYTF. DNA of the CDR3: TGTGCCAGCAGTGCTGACAGGGACTATGGCTACACCTTC. The full variable domain, with the rest looked up from reference TRBV2 and TRBJ1-2, is EPEVTQTPSHQVTQMGQEVILRCVPISNHLYFYWYRQILGQKVEFLVSFYNNEISEKSEIFDDQFSVERPDGSNFTLKIRSTKLEDSAMYFCASSADRDYGYTFGSGTRLTVV.

This clone turned up a few times. This specimen includes other DNA sequences encoding the same CDR3. The chain couples TRBV28 to TRBJ2-7; TRBD1 agrees at 10 bases. The CDR3 is 15 residues long. Per germline, CDR1 MDHEN and CDR2 SYDVKM. J was trimmed by 1 base and V by 4 bases; bases with no gene match: 4. CDR3 sequence reads: CASSSPGQGSYEQYF. DNA of the CDR3: TGTGCCAGCAGTTCTCCGGGACAGGGGTCCTACGAGCAGTACTTC.

A few counts support this clone. The chain combines TRBV28 with TRBJ1-1; D gene ambiguous. V was shortened by 8 bases and J by 3 bases, with 13 bases between the two germline ends. Germline CDR1 reads MDHEN; CDR2 reads SYDVKM. The CDR3 loop spans 13 amino acids. CDR3 bases: TGTGCCAGCTGGACGGGTAGCGACACTGAAGCTTTCTTT. The encoded protein is CASWTGSDTEAFF.

V usage is TRBV7-2 and J usage is TRBJ2-6; D gene unclear. Germline CDR1 and CDR2: SGHTA and FQGNSA. The CDR3 is 12 residues long. Trimming removed 5 bases from V and 8 bases from J, with 7 bases in between. The CDR3 loop is CASSLPPNVLTF. The CDR3, as DNA: TGTGCCAGCAGCCTCCCCCCCAACGTCCTGACTTTC.